This T cell receptor (beta chain) emerged from a study of T cells in Graves' hyperthyroidism and ophthalmopathy. V gave up 5 bases and J gave up 2 bases, with 15 bases separating them. The CDR3 spans 16 residues. Germline V CDR1 and CDR2: SNHLY, FYNNEI. Uncontrolled infection, other autoimmune disease, pregnancy or lactation disqualified patients from enrolment. Study observations and caveats: Ophthalmopathy was identified by the model a median approximately six months ahead of onset.

The CDR3 regions of TCR beta were amplified from RNA transcripts. The HTBI primer set was used in a first-round RT-PCR of the TCR CDR3. TCRdb recomputed calls from the multiplex PCR reads with MiXCR, one row per CDR3 protein. Among about 500,000 distinct CDR3 sequences listed, around 50% were seen once. In its sample, this clonotype was seen many times. What it binds is not known. This clonotype was sampled from an adult woman with Graves' disease, either hyperthyroidism or ophthalmopathy (not recorded which). The V gene is TRBV2, the J gene TRBJ2-2; unclear D gene. Sequenced: peripheral blood or thyroid tissue (not recorded which). CDR3 sequence reads: CASSSIATFNTGELFF. CDR3 coding DNA: TGTGCCAGCAGTTCTATTGCGACGTTCAACACCGGGGAGCTGTTTTTT.